This TCR beta chain was observed in a study of control samples from healthy donors and cancer patients. Germline loops: CDR1 LGHNA, CDR2 YSLEER. The CDR3 contains 14 residues. Losses at the gene ends were 4 bases for V and 11 bases for J; bases not matched to a gene: 11. Using immunoSEQ multiplex PCR, the repertoire was profiled, and TCRdb retains in-frame clones only, with some absent. The table records about 100,000 clones, 80% to 90% of them present only once. V usage is TRBV4-3 and J usage is TRBJ1-1, with 9 bases identical to TRBD1. This clonotype was sampled from a man aged 25 to 40 in good health. The specimen was blood. CDR3 region: CASSPRVDRGFAFF. CDR3 sequence (DNA): TGCGCCAGCAGCCCCCGAGTGGACAGGGGTTTTGCTTTCTTT.